The TCR beta chain under discussion was sequenced for a study of T cells in women clearing cervical HPV infection. Assay used: immunoSEQ multiplex PCR; TCRdb lists only in-frame clones, some missing. In all, the sample yields 39,000 or so clones. This sequence was found in a woman between 18 and 69 years old with a cervical HPV16 infection that either progressed to CIN3+ or cleared (not recorded which). Sequencing was performed on blood buffy coat.

The CDR3 bases that were read are TGCAGTGCTAGAGACCCGACAGGGCACTATGGG. Encoded protein: CSARDPTGHYG. The CDR3 in full is CSARDPTGHYGIYF. The genes are TRBV20-1 and TRBJ1-3, with 7 nucleotides matching TRBD1. The CDR3 extends 3 residues past the end of the read, so its final part is completed from the germline J gene. The germline CDR1 and CDR2 sequences are DFQATT and SNEGSKA (reference sequence). The CDR3 has 14 amino acids.